The 21 T cell receptor beta chains below come from one sample, sequenced in a study of blood T cells in healthy people across ages. For the second PCR, which ran for about 7 to 11 cycles, a sample-barcoded 5' primer and a J-beta primer mix were used. From the 5' RACE reads, TCRdb called clonotypes with MiXCR, one entry per CDR3 protein. The sample has hundreds of thousands of distinct CDR3 sequences, 40% to 45% seen once. Sequenced input: blood. Receptors originate from a man older than 75 in good health.

The chain combines TRBV6-6 with TRBJ2-7; D is unresolved. Germline CDR1 MNHNY, CDR2 SVGAGI (reference sequence). The CDR3 has 13 residues. V lost 2 bases, J lost 3 bases, and 8 bases lay in between. The CDR3 reads CASSYGRIYEQYF. The DNA for the CDR3 is TGTGCCAGCAGTTACGGCAGGATCTACGAGCAGTACTTC.

V usage is TRBV7-9 and J usage is TRBJ2-1; 9 nucleotides align to TRBD1. Germline loops: CDR1 SEHNR, CDR2 FQNEAQ (reference sequence). The CDR3 runs 14 residues. V was pared by 4 bases and J by 13 bases, with 11 bases of the junction left unmatched. The CDR3 spells CASSSGTGKEGQFF. CDR3 in DNA: TGTGCCAGCAGCTCTGGGACAGGGAAGGAGGGTCAGTTCTTC.

Note on this clonotype: A much larger clonotype is one base distant, so this may be a read error. This chain connects TRBV2 to TRBJ2-4; D unresolved. CDR1 is SNHLY and CDR2 is FYNNEI in the germline V gene. The CDR3 is made up of 15 amino acids. DNA for the CDR3: TGTGCCAGCAGTGAAGTCCCTTCAGCCGAAAACATTCAGTACTTC. The encoded protein is CASSEVPSAENIQYF. The whole variable domain, filled in from reference TRBV2 and TRBJ2-4, reads EPEVTQTPSHQVTQMGQEVILRCVPISNHLYFYWYRQILGQKVEFLVSFYNNEISEKSEIFDDQFSVERPDGSNFTLKIRSTKLEDSAMYFCASSEVPSAENIQYFGAGTRLSVL.

This clonotype occurred a few times. The chain combines TRBV7-9 with TRBJ2-5, with D unclear. Between the trimmed V and J ends, which lost 7 bases and 3 bases, there was a span of 18 bases. CDR1 is SEHNR and CDR2 is FQNEAQ in the germline V gene (reference sequence). CDR3 length: 15 amino acids. This CDR3 is CASIPFVIPKETQYF. CDR3 bases: TGTGCCAGCATCCCTTTTGTTATACCGAAAGAGACCCAGTACTTC.

The J gene is TRBJ2-3, the V gene TRBV6-2 or TRBV6-3; TRBD2 agrees at 9 bases. This CDR3 region has 17 residues. Germline-derived CDR1 and CDR2 are MNHEY and SVGEGT. The ends lost 6 bases at V and 8 bases at J; junction bases unmatched: 18. As DNA, the CDR3 is TGTGCCAGCAGGAAACACGGGGCGGGGGGGATATTGGTTACGCAGTATTTT. Residues: CASRKHGAGGILVTQYF.

This clonotype has only a few counts. The genes are TRBV7-2 and TRBJ2-7, with 8 bases matching TRBD1. V trimming: 2 bases; J trimming: 2 bases; junction bases outside the gene matches: 11. The CDR3 runs 17 residues. Germline V gene sequence: CDR1 SGHTA, CDR2 FQGNSA. The CDR3 loop is CASSLYLRQGRAYEQYF. As DNA, the CDR3 is TGTGCCAGCAGCTTATACCTCCGACAGGGGCGAGCCTACGAGCAGTACTTC.

This sequence joins TRBV12-3 or TRBV12-4 and TRBJ2-7; 9 positions match TRBD2. V dropped 3 bases and J dropped 5; count of bases not matched to a gene: 5. This CDR3 comprises 14 residues. The CDR3: CASSFTREGHEQYF. The CDR3 nucleotides are TGTGCCAGCAGTTTCACGCGGGAGGGCCACGAGCAGTACTTC.

This clonotype occurred many times. V gene TRBV6-6 combines with J gene TRBJ2-7; a possible D gene is TRBD1 (6 bases). Trimming shortened V by 8 bases and J by 4 bases, and 18 bases separated the two germline ends. Germline V gene lookup returns CDR1 MNHNY and CDR2 SVGAGI (reference sequence). This CDR3 has 14 residues. In nucleotides, the CDR3 is TGTGCCAGCTCCGGGCCAGGGGAAGGATACGAGCAGTACTTC. Translating it yields CASSGPGEGYEQYF.

This clonotype appeared a few times. V gene TRBV7-2 combines with J gene TRBJ2-3; D remains ambiguous. V was pared by 4 bases and J by 3 bases, with 8 bases between. Germline V gene data show CDR1 as SGHTA and CDR2 as FQGNSA. The CDR3 sequence is 13 residues long. The CDR3 sequence is CASSSDVTDTQYF. The CDR3 bases are TGTGCCAGCAGCTCGGATGTAACAGATACGCAGTATTTT.

At least ten counts were recorded for this clonotype. This chain uses TRBV25-1 with TRBJ2-5; D may be TRBD1 or TRBD2 (5 bases each). The CDR3 runs 17 residues. Per germline, CDR1 MGHDK and CDR2 SYGVNS. V shed 2 bases and J shed 5 bases, with 21 bases lying between them. The CDR3 reads CASSELGRLPEGETQYF. In DNA, the CDR3 is TGTGCCAGCAGTGAACTGGGCAGGCTACCCGAGGGGGAGACCCAGTACTTC.

This clonotype was observed a few times. V and J are TRBV20-1 and TRBJ2-3, with D perhaps matching TRBD2 (6 bases). Looked up from germline, CDR1 is DFQATT and CDR2 is SNEGSKA (reference sequence). This CDR3 has 16 residues. The V end was cut by 1 base, the J end by 6 bases, with 20 bases between. This CDR3 reads CSARAQGLGGLDTQYF. DNA for the CDR3: TGCAGTGCTAGAGCTCAAGGGCTGGGGGGTTTGGATACGCAGTATTTT.

The chain joins TRBV29-1 to TRBJ2-2; D call uncertain. Trimming cost V 8 bases and J 4 bases, with 17 bases left between them. Looked up from germline, CDR1 is SQVTM and CDR2 is ANQGSEA. This CDR3 has 14 residues. DNA of the CDR3: TGCAGCTCCCAATCGGGCGCAGGCACCGGGGAGCTGTTTTTT. Protein product: CSSQSGAGTGELFF.

The V call is TRBV20-1, the J call TRBJ2-5; D unresolved. Germline CDR1 reads DFQATT; CDR2 reads SNEGSKA (reference sequence). There are 11 residues in the CDR3. Between the trimmed V and J ends, which lost 6 bases and 5 bases, there was a span of 10 bases. CDR3 residues: CSANDKETQYF. In DNA, the CDR3 is TGCAGTGCCAACGACAAGGAGACCCAGTACTTC.

This chain uses TRBV7-3 with TRBJ2-4; 9 bases align to TRBD1. Germline assignment: CDR1 SGHTA and CDR2 FQGTGA. This CDR3 has 16 amino acids. J was trimmed by 1 base and V by 4 bases; bases with no gene match: 5. The CDR3 nucleotides are TGTGCCAGCAGCTCCCGGGACAGGGTGGCCAAAAACATTCAGTACTTC. Translating it yields CASSSRDRVAKNIQYF.

The sample holds a few counts of this clonotype. The rearrangement joins TRBV6-2 or TRBV6-3 to TRBJ1-2; D uncertain. Deletions cut 7 bases from V and 3 bases from J, with 15 bases between. CDR1 and CDR2 (germline): MNHEY, SVGEGT. This CDR3 spans 14 amino acids. CDR3: CASTLSGGYYGYTF. In DNA, the CDR3 is TGTGCCAGCACCCTTAGTGGCGGCTACTATGGCTACACCTTC.

This clonotype was seen only once. The gene calls are TRBV20-1 and TRBJ1-2; the D gene is possibly TRBD1 (6 bases). Trimming stripped 0 bases from V and 2 bases from J, with 19 bases between. Germline V gene data show CDR1 as DFQATT and CDR2 as SNEGSKA (reference sequence). The length of the CDR3 is 17 residues. The DNA of the CDR3 is TGCAGTGCTAGAGAACCGGGGAGAGGGGGACCAAACTATGGCTACACCTTC. Residues: CSAREPGRGGPNYGYTF.

The gene calls are TRBV3-1 and TRBJ1-6; no clear D. The length of the CDR3 is 15 residues. V was cut by 1 base and J by 5 bases, with 9 bases left in between. Looked up from germline, CDR1 is LGHDT and CDR2 is YNNKEL (reference sequence). The CDR3 nucleotides are TGTGCCAGCAGCCAAGGGTTTTCTAATAATTCACCCCTCCACTTT. Its translation is CASSQGFSNNSPLHF.

V gene TRBV9 combines with J gene TRBJ2-7; 13 bases are shared with TRBD2. The last part of the DNA fits TRBJ2-5 better; the J call may be wrong. In germline, CDR1 is SGDLS, CDR2 YYNGEE. This CDR3 contains 18 residues. The CDR3 loop reads CASSVGTSGSIKEETQYF. The CDR3 nucleotides are TGTGCCAGCAGCGTAGGGACTAGCGGGAGTATAAAAGAAGAGACCCAGTACTTC.

This clonotype has just a few counts. CDR3 sequence reads: CASRTQGSEQYF. The CDR3 DNA follows: TGTGCCAGCAGAACACAGGGGTCCGAGCAGTACTTC. The rearrangement links TRBV6-2 or TRBV6-3 to TRBJ2-4, with 7 bases identical to TRBD1. The J call is in doubt because the DNA end fits TRBJ2-7 better. The CDR3 runs to 12 residues. Germline V CDR1 and CDR2: MNHEY, SVGEGT.

The J gene is TRBJ2-3, the V gene TRBV24-1; the D gene is possibly TRBD2 (5 bases). The CDR3 covers 14 residues. Trimming took off 4 bases at V and 5 bases at J, with 12 bases between the two ends. Per the germline V gene, CDR1 is KGHDR and CDR2 is SFDVKD. CDR3 loop: CATSERGAEDTQYF. DNA of the CDR3: TGTGCCACCAGTGAACGGGGAGCTGAAGATACGCAGTATTTT.

A few counts support this clonotype. The chain couples TRBV25-1 to TRBJ2-3, with D possibly being TRBD1 or TRBD2 (5 bases each). This CDR3 has 14 amino acids. With 4 bases removed from V and 9 bases from J, the gap between germline ends came to 17 bases. Germline-derived CDR1 and CDR2 are MGHDK and SYGVNS. As DNA, the CDR3 is TGTGCCAGCAGTGGAGGGACCTCCCAGTGGACGCAGTATTTT. Encoded protein: CASSGGTSQWTQYF.